Listed below are T cell receptor beta chains from one sample, sequenced in a study of blood T cell repertoires in COVID-19. Clones were read by immunoSEQ multiplex PCR, and TCRdb kept only the in-frame ones, dropping some. The sample has about 250,000 clones, 70% to 90% seen once. Sequenced material: peripheral blood. These receptors all stem from a man between 18 and 29 years old with active or convalescent COVID-19. Each CDR3 is given without its conserved first and last residue. Each record gives: V gene, J gene, CDR3 protein.

v_gene: TRBV6-6; j_gene: TRBJ2-7; CDR3aa: ASSLFISGSGNEQY
v_gene: TRBV15; j_gene: TRBJ1-2; CDR3aa: ATSREQGLSYGYT
v_gene: TRBV11-2; j_gene: TRBJ1-2; CDR3aa: ASAGGLTNYGYT
v_gene: TRBV14; j_gene: TRBJ2-5; CDR3aa: ASSQDAWLETQY
v_gene: TRBV19; j_gene: TRBJ1-6; CDR3aa: ASSIPGQGSPLH
v_gene: TRBV27; j_gene: TRBJ1-5; CDR3aa: ASSLISGGNQPQH
v_gene: TRBV10-2; j_gene: TRBJ1-1; CDR3aa: ASRKQTGALNTEAF
v_gene: TRBV4-3; j_gene: TRBJ2-2; CDR3aa: ASSQAGQWGTGELF
v_gene: TRBV15; j_gene: TRBJ1-1; CDR3aa: ATSRRAGATEAF
v_gene: TRBV6-5; j_gene: TRBJ1-1; CDR3aa: ASSFGQGIEAF
v_gene: TRBV18; j_gene: TRBJ1-1; CDR3aa: ASSPLQGRTEAF
v_gene: TRBV19; j_gene: TRBJ1-5; CDR3aa: ASTEGRYSNQPQH
v_gene: TRBV7-8; j_gene: TRBJ1-2; CDR3aa: ASSSPDRADYGYT
v_gene: TRBV6-1; j_gene: TRBJ1-1; CDR3aa: ASSERVDRNTEAF
v_gene: TRBV12-3/TRBV12-4; j_gene: TRBJ1-5; CDR3aa: ASSLEGSQPQH
v_gene: TRBV18; j_gene: TRBJ2-7; CDR3aa: ASSPGRGHYEQY
v_gene: TRBV7-3; j_gene: TRBJ1-1; CDR3aa: ASSSRTGMNTEAF
v_gene: TRBV7-9; j_gene: TRBJ1-6; CDR3aa: ASSRGAVGGSPLH
v_gene: TRBV4-1; j_gene: TRBJ1-2; CDR3aa: ASSQDFLRTGGSGRSGYT
v_gene: TRBV6-5; j_gene: TRBJ2-7; CDR3aa: ASSYLGQATSYEQY
v_gene: TRBV7-2; j_gene: TRBJ1-2; CDR3aa: ASSFGTGPIYGYT
v_gene: TRBV5-1; j_gene: TRBJ2-3; CDR3aa: ASSPGTALEDTQY
v_gene: TRBV29-1; j_gene: TRBJ2-6; CDR3aa: SVVAPGANVLT
v_gene: TRBV5-5; j_gene: TRBJ1-1; CDR3aa: ASRGDSYTEAF
v_gene: TRBV6-5; j_gene: TRBJ2-2; CDR3aa: ASSRQYTGELF
v_gene: TRBV9; j_gene: TRBJ2-1; CDR3aa: ASSVRAGGKNEQF
v_gene: TRBV7-2; j_gene: TRBJ1-2; CDR3aa: ASSPSVGQGNYGYT
v_gene: TRBV19; j_gene: TRBJ1-4; CDR3aa: ASSTGQGNEKLF
v_gene: TRBV19; j_gene: TRBJ2-2; CDR3aa: ASRSRGIPGQGASGGTGELF
v_gene: TRBV18; j_gene: TRBJ2-6; CDR3aa: ASSPIFTGLSGANVLT
v_gene: TRBV4-1; j_gene: TRBJ2-7; CDR3aa: ASSQVLAGAPGQY
v_gene: TRBV6-1; j_gene: TRBJ2-7; CDR3aa: ASREDRGYEQY
v_gene: TRBV19; j_gene: TRBJ2-1; CDR3aa: ASSIDSGSSSYNEQF
v_gene: TRBV5-6; j_gene: TRBJ2-3; CDR3aa: ASSLAGVGTDTQY
v_gene: TRBV6-6; j_gene: TRBJ2-1; CDR3aa: ASTDGLAVLYNEQF
v_gene: TRBV28; j_gene: TRBJ2-7; CDR3aa: ASSLQGYEQY
v_gene: TRBV5-1; j_gene: TRBJ2-5; CDR3aa: ASSLGTGTRGETQY
v_gene: TRBV7-9; j_gene: TRBJ2-7; CDR3aa: ASRPKGGNGYEQY
v_gene: TRBV5-1; j_gene: TRBJ2-7; CDR3aa: ASSPFVAATGEQY
v_gene: TRBV4-2; j_gene: TRBJ2-3; CDR3aa: ASSQAGGADTQY
v_gene: TRBV29-1; j_gene: TRBJ1-2; CDR3aa: SVETGDREYGYT
v_gene: TRBV3-1/TRBV3-2; j_gene: TRBJ1-2; CDR3aa: ASSQTGGDYGYT
v_gene: TRBV11-2; j_gene: TRBJ1-1; CDR3aa: ASSFQDMNTEAF
v_gene: TRBV20-1; j_gene: TRBJ1-2; CDR3aa: SASREREY
v_gene: TRBV7-8; j_gene: TRBJ1-2; CDR3aa: ASSPTIYGYT
v_gene: TRBV11-2; j_gene: TRBJ2-5; CDR3aa: ASSFIIAGGTYQETQY
v_gene: TRBV6-2/TRBV6-3; j_gene: TRBJ1-1; CDR3aa: ASSFTGSVTEAF
v_gene: TRBV6-2/TRBV6-3; j_gene: TRBJ2-5; CDR3aa: ASSYFKGAGGSGETQY
v_gene: TRBV3-1/TRBV3-2; j_gene: TRBJ2-7; CDR3aa: ASSRQGMSNEQY
v_gene: TRBV29-1; j_gene: TRBJ2-7; CDR3aa: SVSTGSVNEQY
v_gene: TRBV28; j_gene: TRBJ1-1; CDR3aa: ASSIPDTNTEAF
v_gene: TRBV7-6; j_gene: TRBJ2-7; CDR3aa: ASSPNGGSSYEQY